This T cell receptor (beta chain) originates from a study of cytomegalovirus exposure and HLA in healthy donors. Between the trimmed V and J ends, which lost 3 bases and 3 bases, there was a span of 11 bases. The CDR3 runs to 14 residues. Looked up from germline, CDR1 is KGHSH and CDR2 is LQKENI. Points on this clone: As yet, its antigen is unknown.

60 Vbeta and 13 Jbeta primers were used in PCR. Produced via immunoSEQ multiplex PCR; TCRdb's table is partial and in-frame only. The sample yields roughly 150,000 clones, over 80% seen once. Study-level points and caveats: CMV serostatus alone was available as immune exposure information.

This chain uses TRBV18 with TRBJ2-5; no definite D call. The TCR sequence derives from a male donor in good health and CMV-seronegative. The sample taken for sequencing was PBMCs. The CDR3 bases are TGTGCCAGCTCACCTCCCTGGGCAGAAGAGACCCAGTACTTC. This codes for CASSPPWAEETQYF.